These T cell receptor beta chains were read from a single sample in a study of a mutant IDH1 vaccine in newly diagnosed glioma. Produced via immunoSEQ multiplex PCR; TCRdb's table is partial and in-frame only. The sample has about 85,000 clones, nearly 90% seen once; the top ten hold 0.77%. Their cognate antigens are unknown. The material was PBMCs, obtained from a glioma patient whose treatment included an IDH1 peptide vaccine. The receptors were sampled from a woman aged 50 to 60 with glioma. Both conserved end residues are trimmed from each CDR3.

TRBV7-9	ASGEKTANTEAF
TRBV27	ASSFGKQETQY
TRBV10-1	ASSELPGTGGYT
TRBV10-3	AILGTDNEQF
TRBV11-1	ASSPSTGSSYEQY
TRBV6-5	ASSYSFQGGYGYT
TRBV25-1	ASSELGLADTDTQY
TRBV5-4	ASSPGGSGGSYEQY
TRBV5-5	ASSPGTSGFTDTQY
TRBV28	ASSLPGRYYGYT
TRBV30	AWSVSVYQETQY
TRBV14	ASSQKLANTGELF
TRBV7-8	ASSLGTSGNEQF
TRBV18	ASSPDRTTGELF
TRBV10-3	AIKATGDSNQPQH
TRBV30	AWSVADRAHT
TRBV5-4	ASSLNRGSISGNTIY
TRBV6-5	ASSSPGGEGEKLF
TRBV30	AWSRKGWSYNSPLH
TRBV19	ASRILGTEAF
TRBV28	ASVNSYNEQF
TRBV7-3	ASSTRGGSSYNEQF
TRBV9	ASSVIDLQGVGGDTQY
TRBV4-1	ASSQLAGGRNEQF